These T cell receptor beta chains were read from a single sample in a study of CD8 T cell repertoires and HIV-1 epitope variants. Data came from immunoSEQ multiplex PCR; TCRdb stores just in-frame clones and leaves some out. The table shows 80,000 to 95,000 clones, with 60% to 80% occurring only once. The source material was uncultured baseline CD8+ T cells from peripheral blood mononuclear cells (PBMCs). All receptors derive from a male donor with HIV. Both conserved end residues are part of each CDR3. Fields, in order: V gene, J gene, clone size, D gene, CDR3 protein, CDR3 DNA. D genes are given only for firm matches. Clone size is shown for a subset of rows, as once, few, many or a class of expanded clone.

V: TRBV11-1; J: TRBJ2-3; size: many; D: NA; CDR3: CASSLVPSLTTDTQYF; DNA: TGTGCCAGCAGCTTAGTCCCTAGTCTTACCACAGATACGCAGTATTTT
V: TRBV6-1; J: TRBJ2-7; size: NA; D: TRBD2; CDR3: CARWTGGYEQYF; DNA: TGTGCCAGATGGACCGGGGGGTACGAGCAGTACTTC
V: TRBV5-8; J: TRBJ1-1; size: NA; D: TRBD1; CDR3: CASSLRDRGTGRSTEAFF; DNA: TGTGCCAGCAGCTTGAGGGACCGAGGGACAGGGAGAAGTACTGAAGCTTTCTTT
V: TRBV6-1; J: TRBJ2-2; size: NA; D: TRBD1; CDR3: CASTRDRSTGELFF; DNA: TGTGCCAGTACCCGGGACAGGTCGACCGGGGAGCTGTTTTTT
V: TRBV9; J: TRBJ1-2; size: NA; D: TRBD1; CDR3: CASSVASGTGGYGYTF; DNA: TGTGCCAGCAGCGTAGCATCCGGGACAGGGGGCTATGGCTACACCTTC
V: TRBV28; J: TRBJ2-1; size: NA; D: NA; CDR3: CASRKTSQGTNEQFF; DNA: TGTGCCAGCAGGAAGACTAGTCAGGGGACCAATGAGCAGTTCTTC
V: TRBV15; J: TRBJ2-5; size: NA; D: TRBD2; CDR3: CATSRVNGGQETQYF; DNA: TGTGCCACCAGCAGAGTAAACGGGGGGCAAGAGACCCAGTACTTC
V: TRBV4-2; J: TRBJ1-2; size: NA; D: TRBD1; CDR3: CASSQDSAGQGAGGYTF; DNA: TGTGCCAGCAGCCAAGATTCCGCCGGACAGGGGGCTGGTGGCTACACCTTC
V: TRBV9; J: TRBJ1-5; size: NA; D: TRBD1; CDR3: CASSPGTDQPQHF; DNA: TGTGCCAGCAGCCCCGGGACAGATCAGCCCCAGCATTTT
V: TRBV30; J: TRBJ2-7; size: NA; D: NA; CDR3: CAWSVLDGAYEQYF; DNA: TGTGCCTGGAGTGTACTAGACGGAGCCTACGAGCAGTACTTC
V: TRBV9; J: TRBJ2-1; size: NA; D: TRBD2; CDR3: CASSVGTSGGAAYNEQFF; DNA: TGTGCCAGCAGCGTCGGGACTAGCGGGGGGGCCGCCTACAATGAGCAGTTCTTC
V: TRBV13; J: TRBJ2-1; size: few; D: TRBD2; CDR3: CASSPRGAANEQFF; DNA: TGTGCCAGCAGCCCGCGGGGGGCGGCAAATGAGCAGTTCTTC
V: TRBV7-2; J: TRBJ2-7; size: NA; D: NA; CDR3: CASSLEPRGLSGQYF; DNA: TGTGCCAGCAGCTTAGAGCCCCGGGGGTTAAGTGGGCAGTACTTC
V: TRBV5-1; J: TRBJ2-5; size: NA; D: TRBD2; CDR3: CASGASGRREETQYF; DNA: TGCGCCAGCGGAGCTAGCGGGAGGAGGGAAGAGACCCAGTACTTC
V: TRBV6-5; J: TRBJ2-2; size: NA; D: TRBD1; CDR3: CASSYLTGVGELFF; DNA: TGTGCCAGCAGTTACTTGACAGGGGTCGGGGAGCTGTTTTTT
V: TRBV10-3; J: TRBJ1-6; size: few; D: NA; CDR3: CAISEAQGRSSYNSPLHF; DNA: TGTGCCATCAGTGAGGCTCAAGGTCGGAGCTCCTATAATTCACCCCTCCACTTT
V: TRBV9; J: TRBJ2-3; size: NA; D: NA; CDR3: CASSARASTDTQYF; DNA: TGTGCCAGCAGCGCAAGGGCCTCCACAGATACGCAGTATTTT
V: TRBV5-4; J: TRBJ1-4; size: NA; D: TRBD1; CDR3: CASSSRTGGYTNEKLFF; DNA: TGTGCCAGCAGCTCCCGGACAGGGGGCTATACTAATGAAAAACTGTTTTTT
V: TRBV6-6; J: TRBJ2-1; size: NA; D: TRBD2; CDR3: CASSYGGSGTNEQFF; DNA: TGTGCCAGCAGTTACGGGGGTAGCGGGACTAATGAGCAGTTCTTC
V: TRBV11-2; J: TRBJ1-2; size: few; D: TRBD1; CDR3: CASSSTFGTAFLNYGYTF; DNA: TGTGCCAGCAGCTCTACTTTTGGGACAGCCTTTCTAAACTATGGCTACACCTTC
V: TRBV2; J: TRBJ2-7; size: NA; D: TRBD2; CDR3: CASTLGLAGYEQYF; DNA: TGTGCCAGCACCCTAGGACTAGCGGGATACGAGCAGTACTTC
V: TRBV9; J: TRBJ2-5; size: NA; D: NA; CDR3: CASSDQAFQETQYF; DNA: TGTGCCAGCAGCGATCAAGCATTTCAAGAGACCCAGTACTTC
V: TRBV7-2; J: TRBJ1-2; size: NA; D: NA; CDR3: CASSYARNTNYGYTF; DNA: TGTGCCAGCAGCTATGCCCGAAACACTAACTATGGCTACACCTTC